Listed below are T cell receptor beta chains from one sample, sequenced in a study of PD-1 blockade in classical Hodgkin lymphoma. Profiling relied on immunoSEQ multiplex PCR, and the TCRdb table lists in-frame clones only, not all of them. Of over 70,000 clones in the sample, about nine tenths were seen once. Specimen: peripheral blood mononuclear cells (PBMCs), collected before the fourth cycle of nivolumab. Receptors originate from a human donor with classical Hodgkin lymphoma. CDR3s include the opening cysteine and the closing phenylalanine or tryptophan. D genes are given only for firm matches. Where a row states a size, it is once, few, many or the class of an expanded clone; other rows omit it.

J gene: TRBJ1-4; clone size: once; D gene: .; V gene: TRBV9; CDR3 protein: CASSVGGQATIEKLFF; CDR3 DNA: TGTGCCAGCAGCGTAGGGGGGCAGGCCACGATCGAAAAACTGTTTTTT
J gene: TRBJ2-7; clone size: .; D gene: .; V gene: TRBV7-7; CDR3 protein: CASSLRASYEQYF; CDR3 DNA: TGTGCCAGCAGCTTAAGGGCCTCCTACGAGCAGTACTTC
J gene: TRBJ2-3; clone size: .; D gene: .; V gene: TRBV19; CDR3 protein: CASSEGDTDTQYF; CDR3 DNA: TGTGCCAGTTCCGAGGGGGACACAGATACGCAGTATTTT
J gene: TRBJ1-2; clone size: .; D gene: .; V gene: TRBV29-1; CDR3 protein: CSVDNRVGYTF; CDR3 DNA: TGCAGCGTTGATAACAGGGTTGGCTACACCTTC
J gene: TRBJ2-7; clone size: .; D gene: .; V gene: TRBV7-2; CDR3 protein: CASSQGTGAHYEQYF; CDR3 DNA: TGTGCCAGCAGCCAAGGAACAGGCGCTCACTACGAGCAGTACTTC
J gene: TRBJ1-2; clone size: .; D gene: .; V gene: TRBV6-1; CDR3 protein: CASSEPMTIGSFGYTF; CDR3 DNA: TGTGCCAGCAGTGAACCCATGACAATCGGTTCGTTTGGCTACACCTTC
J gene: TRBJ2-3; clone size: .; D gene: .; V gene: TRBV9; CDR3 protein: CASSVRGAATQYF; CDR3 DNA: TGTGCCAGCAGCGTAAGGGGGGCCGCTACGCAGTATTTT
J gene: TRBJ1-5; clone size: many; D gene: .; V gene: TRBV2; CDR3 protein: CASEEGSSDQPQHF; CDR3 DNA: TGTGCCAGCGAGGAGGGGTCCAGCGATCAGCCCCAGCATTTT
J gene: TRBJ2-3; clone size: .; D gene: TRBD2; V gene: TRBV11-1; CDR3 protein: CASSLISSGVTDTQYF; CDR3 DNA: TGTGCCAGCAGCTTAATATCTAGCGGGGTCACAGATACGCAGTATTTT
J gene: TRBJ1-1; clone size: few; D gene: .; V gene: TRBV5-4; CDR3 protein: CASSRVTGATEAFF; CDR3 DNA: TGTGCCAGCAGTCGAGTAACCGGGGCCACTGAAGCTTTCTTT
J gene: TRBJ2-3; clone size: .; D gene: .; V gene: TRBV19; CDR3 protein: CASRLTSITDTQYF; CDR3 DNA: TGTGCCAGTAGATTAACTAGTATCACAGATACGCAGTATTTT
J gene: TRBJ1-3; clone size: once; D gene: .; V gene: TRBV18; CDR3 protein: CASSPPSPSGNTIYF; CDR3 DNA: TGTGCCAGCTCACCACCAAGTCCCTCTGGAAACACCATATATTTT
J gene: TRBJ1-2; clone size: once; D gene: TRBD1; V gene: TRBV9; CDR3 protein: CASSGGPGQYGYTF; CDR3 DNA: TGTGCCAGCAGCGGTGGACCGGGACAGTATGGCTACACCTTC
J gene: TRBJ2-7; clone size: .; D gene: .; V gene: TRBV30; CDR3 protein: CAWAGITYEQYF; CDR3 DNA: TGTGCCTGGGCGGGGATCACCTACGAGCAGTACTTC
J gene: TRBJ1-2; clone size: .; D gene: .; V gene: TRBV5-4; CDR3 protein: CASSLGQDRGYTF; CDR3 DNA: TGTGCCAGCAGCCTAGGTCAGGACAGAGGCTACACCTTC
J gene: TRBJ1-5; clone size: .; D gene: .; V gene: TRBV2; CDR3 protein: CASSGQTAGNQPQHF; CDR3 DNA: TGTGCCAGCAGTGGACAGACCGCAGGCAATCAGCCCCAGCATTTT
J gene: TRBJ2-3; clone size: .; D gene: .; V gene: TRBV7-9; CDR3 protein: CASSSLPDTQYF; CDR3 DNA: TGTGCCAGCAGCTCCCTTCCAGATACGCAGTATTTT
J gene: TRBJ2-5; clone size: .; D gene: .; V gene: TRBV19; CDR3 protein: CASNPFWGPQETQYF; CDR3 DNA: TGTGCCAGTAATCCCTTTTGGGGACCACAAGAGACCCAGTACTTC
J gene: TRBJ2-1; clone size: .; D gene: TRBD1; V gene: TRBV4-3; CDR3 protein: CASSQERRGGALDEQFF; CDR3 DNA: TGCGCCAGCAGCCAAGAAAGAAGAGGGGGCGCCCTGGATGAGCAGTTCTTC
J gene: TRBJ1-5; clone size: .; D gene: .; V gene: TRBV15; CDR3 protein: CATSRYLVSNQPQHF; CDR3 DNA: TGTGCCACCAGCAGATATCTTGTGAGCAATCAGCCCCAGCATTTT
J gene: TRBJ1-2; clone size: .; D gene: TRBD1; V gene: TRBV18; CDR3 protein: CASSPSPTGSYGYTF; CDR3 DNA: TGTGCCAGCTCACCATCGCCGACAGGGAGCTATGGCTACACCTTC
J gene: TRBJ1-1; clone size: .; D gene: .; V gene: TRBV13; CDR3 protein: CASSLKGLFGRVNTEAFF; CDR3 DNA: TGTGCCAGCAGCTTAAAGGGACTTTTCGGACGCGTGAACACTGAAGCTTTCTTT
J gene: TRBJ2-1; clone size: once; D gene: .; V gene: TRBV28; CDR3 protein: CASSFFQVSYNEQFF; CDR3 DNA: TGTGCCAGCAGTTTCTTCCAGGTCTCCTACAATGAGCAGTTCTTC
J gene: TRBJ1-5; clone size: .; D gene: .; V gene: TRBV10-3; CDR3 protein: CATSGTENYQPQHF; CDR3 DNA: TGTGCCACCTCCGGGACGGAAAATTATCAGCCCCAGCATTTT
J gene: TRBJ1-4; clone size: .; D gene: .; V gene: TRBV6-1; CDR3 protein: CASRDGEKLFF; CDR3 DNA: TGTGCCAGCAGGGACGGTGAAAAACTGTTTTTT
J gene: TRBJ1-5; clone size: .; D gene: .; V gene: TRBV28; CDR3 protein: CASSLNGQPQHF; CDR3 DNA: TGTGCCAGCAGTCTAAATGGTCAGCCCCAGCATTTT
J gene: TRBJ1-2; clone size: .; D gene: TRBD1; V gene: TRBV11-1; CDR3 protein: CASSPRTGTYGYTF; CDR3 DNA: TGTGCCAGCAGCCCACGGACAGGGACCTATGGCTACACCTTC
J gene: TRBJ2-7; clone size: .; D gene: .; V gene: TRBV28; CDR3 protein: CASSLSRRWYEQYF; CDR3 DNA: TGTGCCAGCAGTTTAAGTCGGCGGTGGTACGAGCAGTACTTC
J gene: TRBJ2-1; clone size: .; D gene: .; V gene: TRBV7-3; CDR3 protein: CASSLAVRGRSYNEQFF; CDR3 DNA: TGTGCCAGCAGCTTAGCGGTTCGGGGGCGGTCCTACAATGAGCAGTTCTTC
J gene: TRBJ1-6; clone size: .; D gene: .; V gene: TRBV7-9; CDR3 protein: CASLDGFSSYNSPLHF; CDR3 DNA: TGTGCCAGCCTGGACGGTTTTAGCTCCTATAATTCACCCCTCCACTTT
J gene: TRBJ2-7; clone size: .; D gene: .; V gene: TRBV28; CDR3 protein: CASSPTPTYEQYF; CDR3 DNA: TGTGCCAGCAGTCCGACACCCACCTACGAGCAGTACTTC
J gene: TRBJ1-3; clone size: .; D gene: .; V gene: TRBV30; CDR3 protein: CAWSVVYSGNTIYF; CDR3 DNA: TGTGCCTGGAGTGTTGTATACTCTGGAAACACCATATATTTT
J gene: TRBJ1-6; clone size: .; D gene: .; V gene: TRBV7-9; CDR3 protein: CASSPPGDSPLHF; CDR3 DNA: TGTGCCAGCAGCCCCCCCGGGGACTCACCCCTCCACTTT
J gene: TRBJ1-3; clone size: .; D gene: .; V gene: TRBV5-4; CDR3 protein: CASSLESWGSGNTIYF; CDR3 DNA: TGTGCCAGCAGCTTGGAATCATGGGGGTCTGGAAACACCATATATTTT
J gene: TRBJ1-1; clone size: once; D gene: TRBD1; V gene: TRBV9; CDR3 protein: CASSVTGGVNTEAFF; CDR3 DNA: TGTGCCAGCAGCGTAACAGGGGGGGTGAACACTGAAGCTTTCTTT
J gene: TRBJ2-7; clone size: .; D gene: .; V gene: TRBV1; CDR3 protein: CTSSQAITSTQYEQYF; CDR3 DNA: TGCACCAGCAGCCAAGCGATCACTTCAACGCAATACGAGCAGTACTTC
J gene: TRBJ2-3; clone size: .; D gene: TRBD2; V gene: TRBV11-3; CDR3 protein: CASSLRSGGSTDTQYF; CDR3 DNA: TGTGCCAGCAGCTTAAGGTCCGGGGGGTCGACAGATACGCAGTATTTT
J gene: TRBJ1-1; clone size: .; D gene: .; V gene: TRBV11-2; CDR3 protein: CASRRMNTEAFF; CDR3 DNA: TGTGCCAGCAGAAGGATGAACACTGAAGCTTTCTTT
J gene: TRBJ2-1; clone size: .; D gene: .; V gene: TRBV29-1; CDR3 protein: CSVRLDEQFF; CDR3 DNA: TGCAGCGTCCGGTTGGATGAGCAGTTCTTC
J gene: TRBJ2-7; clone size: .; D gene: .; V gene: TRBV14; CDR3 protein: CASSQGRGSEQYF; CDR3 DNA: TGTGCCAGCAGCCAAGGACGAGGAAGCGAGCAGTACTTC
J gene: TRBJ2-7; clone size: .; D gene: .; V gene: TRBV9; CDR3 protein: CASSVDEGNYEQYF; CDR3 DNA: TGTGCCAGCAGCGTAGATGAGGGAAACTACGAGCAGTACTTC